The clone carrying this TCR beta chain was seen many times. The sample comes from a study of CD8 T cells in ankylosing spondylitis. TCRdb analysed the 5' RACE reads with MiXCR anew, one entry per CDR3 protein. The sample includes fewer than 200,000 distinct CDR3 sequences, about 18% of them seen just once. The CDR3 sequence is 12 residues long. Germline CDR1 MNHEY, CDR2 SVGAGI. Trimming removed 5 bases from V and 6 bases from J, with 9 bases in between. This receptor was taken from a male donor with ankylosing spondylitis or in good health (not recorded which). This chain uses TRBV6-5 with TRBJ2-3; a possible D gene is TRBD1 (6 bases). The sequencing input was blood, either unsorted or a sorted T cell fraction (not recorded which). The CDR3 here is CASSTGWDTQYF. The DNA of the CDR3 is TGTGCCAGCAGTACAGGGTGGGATACGCAGTATTTT.